Given below is one TCR beta chain in context. There are 14 residues in the CDR3. V shed 3 bases, J shed 6 bases, and the junction held 1 base outside the gene matches. Looked up from germline, CDR1 is SGHAT and CDR2 is FQNNGV. The PCR used 60 Vbeta and 13 Jbeta primers. TCRdb keeps only in-frame clones here, not all; method: immunoSEQ multiplex PCR. There are about 270,000 clones in the sample; just over 85% occur only once, and 4% lies in the top ten. The sample is drawn from a study of cytomegalovirus exposure and HLA in healthy donors. Study summary: Among about 179 million T cells, an earlier analysis found 120 million or so unique TCR beta sequences.

The V and J genes are TRBV11-2 and TRBJ1-5; 11 nucleotides agree with TRBD1. Material for sequencing was PBMCs. The receptor comes from a man aged 40-50 years in good health and CMV-seropositive. The CDR3 DNA reads TGTGCCAGCAGCTTCGGGACAGGGGGTCAGCCCCAGCATTTT. Its protein product is CASSFGTGGQPQHF.